The rows below give T cell receptor beta chains drawn from one sample of a study of T cell changes during pregnancy in multiple sclerosis. Libraries were prepared by immunoSEQ multiplex PCR; TCRdb keeps only in-frame clonotypes and omits some of them. The repertoire has about 100,000 clones, about 92% of them found once; the top ten carry less than 2%. The source was peripheral blood, collected after pregnancy. These receptors all stem from a female donor with multiple sclerosis, enrolled in a pregnancy study. The conserved cysteine and the conserved F or W are not part of the CDR3 here. Each record gives: V gene, CDR3 protein.

v_gene: TRBV7-9; CDR3aa: ASSLRVQGTEAF
v_gene: TRBV6-5; CDR3aa: ASSGGRGANYGYT
v_gene: TRBV15; CDR3aa: ATSRIRGSGNTIY
v_gene: TRBV19; CDR3aa: ASENPGQGIEQF
v_gene: TRBV30; CDR3aa: AWSNPLHGGPNSPLH
v_gene: TRBV19; CDR3aa: ASKDRGTDTQY
v_gene: TRBV19; CDR3aa: ASSMLAGVKNNEQF
v_gene: TRBV7-3; CDR3aa: ASSIGPFGVNTEAF
v_gene: TRBV9; CDR3aa: ASSVGLAGGETQY
v_gene: TRBV29-1; CDR3aa: SVERGGQGNEQY
v_gene: TRBV7-2; CDR3aa: ASSLLALNTEAF
v_gene: TRBV4-1; CDR3aa: ASSPPGPGELF
v_gene: TRBV15; CDR3aa: ATSRDRAGAGHNEQF
v_gene: TRBV6-1; CDR3aa: AITEQGDTEAF
v_gene: TRBV19; CDR3aa: ASSRRPSSYNSPLH
v_gene: TRBV5-4; CDR3aa: ASSSPTGRETQY
v_gene: TRBV30; CDR3aa: AWMWDTNTGELF
v_gene: TRBV7-9; CDR3aa: ASSLGRDSDTQY
v_gene: TRBV7-2; CDR3aa: ASSSRDSNTEAF
v_gene: TRBV7-2; CDR3aa: ASSFGTSRDYEQY